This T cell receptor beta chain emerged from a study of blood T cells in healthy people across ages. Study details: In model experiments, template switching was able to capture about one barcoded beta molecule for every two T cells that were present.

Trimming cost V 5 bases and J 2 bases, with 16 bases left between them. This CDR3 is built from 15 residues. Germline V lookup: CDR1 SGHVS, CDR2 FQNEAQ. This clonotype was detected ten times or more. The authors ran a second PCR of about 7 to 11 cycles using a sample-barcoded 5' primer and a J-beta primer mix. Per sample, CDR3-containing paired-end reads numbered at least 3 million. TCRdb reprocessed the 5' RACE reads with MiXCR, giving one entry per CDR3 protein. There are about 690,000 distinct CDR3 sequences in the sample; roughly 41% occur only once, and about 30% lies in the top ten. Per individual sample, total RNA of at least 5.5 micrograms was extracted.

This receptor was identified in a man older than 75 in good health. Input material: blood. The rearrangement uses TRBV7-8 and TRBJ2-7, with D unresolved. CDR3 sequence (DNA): TGTGCCAGCAGCCTTGACCTTCGTCGCCCCTACGAGCAGTACTTC. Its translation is CASSLDLRRPYEQYF. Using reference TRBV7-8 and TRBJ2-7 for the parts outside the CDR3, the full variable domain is GAGVSQSPRYKVAKRGQDVALRCDPISGHVSLFWYQQALGQGPEFLTYFQNEAQLDKSGLPSDRFFAERPEGSVSTLKIQRTQQEDSAVYLCASSLDLRRPYEQYFGPGTRLTVT.